A selection of T cell receptor beta chains follows, all from one sample in a study of regulatory T cells. Produced via immunoSEQ multiplex PCR; TCRdb's table is partial and in-frame only. Of 20,000 to 25,000 clones listed, 93% were seen once; the top ten hold roughly 4%. The material sequenced was CD8+ T cells sorted from blood. These receptors came from a child under 10 years old with CD3G deficiency. CDR3s include the opening cysteine and the closing phenylalanine or tryptophan. The order of the fields is J gene, V gene, clone size, D gene, CDR3 protein, CDR3 DNA. The D gene is left open where the match is weak. The size of a clone is reported for some rows only, either as once, few or many, or as a class for expanded clones.

j_gene: TRBJ2-7
v_gene: TRBV27
abundance: -
d_gene: -
CDR3aa: CASSPGTPGGEQYF
CDR3nt: TGTGCCAGCAGTCCCGGGACACCGGGAGGTGAGCAGTACTTC

j_gene: TRBJ2-5
v_gene: TRBV7-6
abundance: -
d_gene: -
CDR3aa: CASSLRMGGLQETQYF
CDR3nt: TGTGCCAGCAGCTTGCGCATGGGTGGACTTCAAGAGACCCAGTACTTC

j_gene: TRBJ2-3
v_gene: TRBV19
abundance: -
d_gene: TRBD1
CDR3aa: CASSPGQGTDTQYF
CDR3nt: TGTGCCAGTAGTCCGGGACAGGGCACAGATACGCAGTATTTT

j_gene: TRBJ2-1
v_gene: TRBV28
abundance: few
d_gene: TRBD2
CDR3aa: CASSLGAGGGQFF
CDR3nt: TGTGCCAGCAGTCTTGGTGCGGGAGGAGGGCAGTTCTTC

j_gene: TRBJ2-6
v_gene: TRBV19
abundance: -
d_gene: TRBD2
CDR3aa: CASSLGLAGANVLTF
CDR3nt: TGTGCCAGTAGTTTGGGACTAGCGGGGGCCAACGTCCTGACTTTC

j_gene: TRBJ2-7
v_gene: TRBV6-1
abundance: -
d_gene: -
CDR3aa: CASSGPFYEQYF
CDR3nt: TGTGCCAGCAGTGGGCCATTCTACGAGCAGTACTTC

j_gene: TRBJ2-1
v_gene: TRBV28
abundance: -
d_gene: -
CDR3aa: CASSPLLANEQFF
CDR3nt: TGTGCCAGCAGTCCCTTACTAGCAAATGAGCAGTTCTTC

j_gene: TRBJ2-7
v_gene: TRBV10-3
abundance: -
d_gene: -
CDR3aa: CASGEFNYEQYF
CDR3nt: TGTGCCTCGGGGGAGTTTAACTACGAGCAGTACTTC

j_gene: TRBJ2-5
v_gene: TRBV27
abundance: -
d_gene: -
CDR3aa: CASSSVPRAQETQYF
CDR3nt: TGTGCCAGCAGTTCCGTCCCCAGGGCGCAAGAGACCCAGTACTTC

j_gene: TRBJ2-4
v_gene: TRBV28
abundance: -
d_gene: -
CDR3aa: CASSLGGGDDIQYF
CDR3nt: TGTGCCAGCAGTTTGGGAGGAGGGGATGACATTCAGTACTTC